The T cell receptor (beta chain) described here comes from a study of Ad26.COV2.S vaccination and SARS-CoV-2 variants (dated by TCRdb to about 2021). For the study in its entirety: Vaccine-arm donors came from COV1001, a multicentre, randomized, double-blind, placebo-controlled phase I-IIa trial of Ad26.COV2.S in healthy adults. Ad26.COV2.S was given intramuscularly at 5x10^10 or 1x10^11 viral particles, as a single shot or as two shots 56 days apart. TCRbeta repertoire sequencing served as the tool for gauging how specific and how broad the SARS-CoV-2-reactive T cell receptors were following Ad26.COV2.S vaccination. The TCR-sequenced set comprised about 32 samples: around 20 Ad26.COV2.S vaccine recipients, 5 placebo recipients and 8 SARS-CoV-2 convalescent individuals. Trial participants were randomized into five groups of five: low-dose or high-dose Ad26.COV2.S given once or twice, or placebo on both occasions. Investigators remained blinded to trial group allocation during experiments and outcome assessment. Here is what the overall study found, with its caveats: Substantial breadth of spike-specific CD8+ and CD4+ T cell responses was reported after vaccination. The authors noted that total T cell responses may have been underestimated by the TCR breadth and depth analyses. The study was not powered for comparison of responses between vaccine doses or regimens. Spike-specific TCR breadth was higher in Ad26.COV2.S recipients than in placebo recipients (P = 0.0014). Vaccine and placebo recipients had comparable non-spike TCR breadth, which fits with the vaccine containing only spike.

TCRbeta CDR3 regions were sequenced with the immunoSEQ Assay. After extraction, genomic DNA underwent amplification by bias-controlled multiplex PCR, followed by high-throughput sequencing. As for the authors' bioinformatics: To quantify the absolute abundance of every unique TCRbeta CDR3 region, sequences were collapsed and filtered. Usable DNA was measured by amplifying reference genes present in all nucleated cells, and TCRbeta template counts were normalized to that usable DNA to estimate T cell fraction. Repertoire TCRs were annotated as SARS-CoV-2-specific when V gene, CDR3 amino acid sequence and J gene were exactly matched to a known reactive TCR set. The reference SARS-CoV-2 TCR set came from MIRA and was filtered for enrichment in COVID-19-positive ImmuneCODE repertoires, removing public or cross-reactive TCRs. Using the MIRA antigens, annotated TCRs were further analysed by specific ORF or by position within an ORF. Breadth was defined as annotated unique rearrangements over total unique productive rearrangements; depth was the summed frequency of those rearrangements. Group comparisons of TCR breadth used two-sided Wilcoxon rank-sum tests. The source is immuneACCESS, and TCRdb retained only in-frame sequences with V and J called. Part of the clones is not carried over; for the studies checked, unresolved V genes explain less than half of this, and the remainder is unexplained. V, J and clone size were drawn from that table, and D and trimming were deduced from the DNA. The sample includes around 500,000 clones, with roughly nine tenths observed a single time. In total, the top ten clones hold 1.5% to 2% of the sample.

Points on this clone: What antigen it recognizes has not been identified. Per-nucleotide qualities are absent, and no much larger clonotype sits a single base away.

The treatment or condition label here, explained by the study, means: some 20 received Ad26.COV2.S at low or high dose, single or two shots; about 5 received placebo; per-sample allocation not given. Repertoires of vaccine and placebo recipients were sequenced from samples collected on day 63 after the first injection. Cohort 1b enrolled fewer than 30 adults aged 18-55 years at a single site in Boston, USA, between 29 July and 7 August 2020. Ad26.COV2.S consisted of a replication-incompetent adenovirus type 26 vector by which a prefusion-stabilized SARS-CoV-2 spike protein from the original Wuhan strain was expressed. Here the sequenced sample was peripheral blood, taken in a trial of Ad26.COV2.S vaccine versus placebo. This sequence was found in a person between 18 and 60 years old who received the Ad26.COV2.S COVID-19 vaccine or a placebo.

Here is the DNA: TGTGCCATCAGGACAGTCACCGGGGAGCTGTTTTTT. This sequence encodes CAIRTVTGELFF. The chain links TRBV19 with TRBJ2-2, and the D gene may be TRBD1, 6 bases matching. Counted from cysteine to phenylalanine, this CDR3 has 12 amino acids. Here the CDR3 DNA is all that survives: 36 bases in frame from base 1. The germline V gene (reference sequence) provides CDR1 LNHDA and CDR2 SQIVND. Trimming at the junction amounts to 10 bases on V and 4 bases on J, and the germline ends lie 10 bases apart.